This T cell receptor beta chain was identified during a study of T-cell memory formation after mild COVID-19. Study information: Largely, TCR clusters stayed within a single donor. The study, taken as a whole, reports: That cross-reactive memory joined was suggested by some responding clones appearing in pre-infection memory. Largely, contracting CD4+ clones fell within CM and EM, and contracting CD8+ clones within EMRA.

Note on this clonotype: What it recognizes is unknown.

CDR3 length: 12 residues. Trimming removed 5 bases at V and 6 bases at J, with 10 bases between. Germline V gene lookup returns CDR1 SEHNR and CDR2 FQNEAQ (reference sequence). One entry per CDR3 protein results from TCRdb running MiXCR on the 5' RACE reads. The repertoire holds about 110,000 distinct CDR3 sequences, with 15% to 20% as singletons. The chain carries TRBV7-9 and TRBJ1-2; no clear D. Sequencing was done on a sample of PBMCs or a T cell subset sorted from them (not recorded which). The receptor was derived from a man between 18 and 29 years old who had mild COVID-19 (a few samples of this study predate the infection). Cell type and time point are not known. This CDR3 reads CASSLGVDGYTF. The CDR3 nucleotides are TGTGCCAGCAGCCTCGGGGTGGATGGCTACACCTTC.